This passage covers 10 T cell receptor beta chains from one sample sequenced in a study of T cell repertoires in cytomegalovirus infection. TCRdb processed the reads anew with MiXCR; each CDR3 protein has one entry. The data show 380,000 or so distinct CDR3 sequences, with 34% seen just once and roughly 13% held by the top ten. Their antigens remain unidentified. Sequenced here: cultured PBMCs, sampled from culture after CMV antigen stimulation. These receptor sequences come from a human donor in good health (CMV status not recorded). Some clones in this sample may be carry-over from other donors' samples.

This clonotype was seen a handful of times. The chain is built from TRBV30 and TRBJ1-1; the D gene is possibly TRBD1 (6 bases). CDR3 length: 15 amino acids. From germline, CDR1 is GTSNPN and CDR2 SVGIG (reference sequence). With 0 bases removed from V and 0 bases from J, the gap between germline ends came to 11 bases. This CDR3 is CAWSVRAGVNTEAFF. The CDR3 bases are TGTGCCTGGAGTGTACGGGCAGGGGTGAACACTGAAGCTTTCTTT.

The gene calls are TRBV11-3 and TRBJ2-3; possibly TRBD1 for D (6 bases). The CDR3 covers 13 residues. V lost 4 bases and J lost 4, with 9 bases in between. The germline V gene has CDR1 SGHNT and CDR2 YENEEA. CDR3 coding DNA: TGTGCCAGCAGCTCAGAGGGGGCAGATACGCAGTATTTT. This codes for CASSSEGADTQYF.

The chain recombines TRBV28 with TRBJ2-3; TRBD2 aligns across 11 bases. J gave up 2 bases and V 5 bases, and 9 bases lay outside the gene matches. The CDR3 totals 17 residues. Germline V gives CDR1 MDHEN, CDR2 SYDVKM. CDR3 loop: CASSPDTSGRFTDTQYF. CDR3 nucleotide sequence: TGTGCCAGCAGTCCTGACACTAGCGGGAGATTCACAGATACGCAGTATTTT.

The V and J genes are TRBV12-3 or TRBV12-4 and TRBJ1-1; 9 positions agree with TRBD1. CDR3 length equals 17 residues. V lost 6 bases to trimming and J lost 0 bases; unmatched junction nucleotides: 11. The CDR3 region has the DNA TGTGCCAGCAGGCCCCGGGACAGGGAAAGGATGAACACTGAAGCTTTCTTT. It codes for CASRPRDRERMNTEAFF.

This clonotype occurred a few times. V and J are TRBV10-3 and TRBJ2-1; 14 bases align to TRBD2. Germline values: CDR1 ENHRY, CDR2 SYGVKD. There are 18 residues in the CDR3. V lost 4 bases to trimming and J lost 6 bases; unmatched junction nucleotides: 11. In DNA, the CDR3 is TGTGCCATCAGTGGGCCCGCCCCGGGACTAGCGGGAGTCAATGAGCAGTTCTTC. Its protein is CAISGPAPGLAGVNEQFF.

As for this clonotype: One end of the junction varies from germline; a read error may be responsible. The gene calls are TRBV27 and TRBJ1-6; no clear D gene. Per germline, CDR1 MNHEY and CDR2 SMNVEV (reference sequence). This CDR3 has 16 residues. The CDR3: CASSVSLGNYNSPLHF. CDR3 in DNA: TGTGCCAGCAGTGTATCCCTTGGGAACTATAATTCACCCCTCCACTTT.

The J gene is TRBJ2-1, the V gene TRBV6-8, with TRBD1 matching 9 bases. CDR1 is MNHGY, CDR2 SAAAGT, per germline. V trimming: 0 bases; J trimming: 7 bases; junction bases outside the gene matches: 7. This CDR3 has 16 residues. This CDR3 is CASSYSGGTGRNEQFF. CDR3 nucleotides: TGTGCCAGCAGTTACTCTGGGGGGACAGGGCGGAATGAGCAGTTCTTC.

V gene TRBV30 combines with J gene TRBJ2-2; 9 bases fit TRBD1. The V gene end was trimmed by 1 base and the J gene end by 4 bases; junction bases not matched to a gene: 10. The CDR3 is made up of 17 amino acids. CDR1 and CDR2 (germline): GTSNPN, SVGIG (reference sequence). Here the CDR3 reads CAWSGRDRVWGTGELFF. CDR3 DNA sequence: TGTGCCTGGAGTGGCCGGGACAGGGTTTGGGGCACCGGGGAGCTGTTTTTT.

This clonotype was counted at least ten times. This chain connects TRBV12-3 or TRBV12-4 to TRBJ1-2; 7 nucleotides match TRBD1. Trimming cost V 4 bases and J 2 bases; bases outside gene matches: 1. The CDR3 sequence is 13 residues long. CDR3: CASSSTGNYGYTF. The DNA for the CDR3 is TGTGCCAGCAGTTCGACAGGGAACTATGGCTACACCTTC.

The gene calls are TRBV30 and TRBJ1-6, with a weak D call TRBD1 (5 bases). Trimming removed 0 bases at V and 10 bases at J, with 13 bases between. This CDR3 is built from 14 residues. In germline, CDR1 is GTSNPN, CDR2 SVGIG (reference sequence). The CDR3 sequence is CAWSVEGRRSPLHF. DNA of the CDR3: TGTGCCTGGAGTGTAGAGGGACGGCGATCACCCCTCCACTTT. The full variable domain, its missing parts supplied by reference TRBV30 and TRBJ1-6, is SQTIHQWPATLVQPVGSPLSLECTVEGTSNPNLYWYRQAAGRGLQLLFYSVGIGQISSEVPQNLSASRPQDRQFILSSKKLLLSDSGFYLCAWSVEGRRSPLHFGNGTRLTVT.